This entry describes one T cell receptor (beta chain). TCRdb keeps only in-frame clones here, not all; method: immunoSEQ multiplex PCR. The sample yields 150,000 or so clones, 84% seen once. These data belong to a study of blood T cell repertoires in COVID-19. Per germline, CDR1 MNHEY and CDR2 SVGAGI. The CDR3 covers 14 residues. V was shortened by 0 bases and J by 1 base, with 6 bases between the two germline ends. This chain joins TRBV6-5 and TRBJ2-5, with unresolved D. The TCR sequence derives from a man aged 50-60 years who had recovered from COVID-19. Specimen: PBMCs or T cells enriched from blood (not recorded which). For the CDR3, the DNA is TGTGCCAGCAGTTACTCGGCCAGCCAAGAGACCCAGTACTTC. This sequence encodes CASSYSASQETQYF.